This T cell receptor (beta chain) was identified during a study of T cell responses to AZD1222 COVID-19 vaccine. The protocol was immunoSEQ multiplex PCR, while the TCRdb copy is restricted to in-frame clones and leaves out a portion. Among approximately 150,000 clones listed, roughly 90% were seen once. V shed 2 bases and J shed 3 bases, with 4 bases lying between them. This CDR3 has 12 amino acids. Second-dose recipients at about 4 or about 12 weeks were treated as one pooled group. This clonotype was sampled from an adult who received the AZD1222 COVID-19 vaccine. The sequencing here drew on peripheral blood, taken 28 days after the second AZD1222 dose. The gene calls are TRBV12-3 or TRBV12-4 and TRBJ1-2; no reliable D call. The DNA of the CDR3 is TGTGCCAGCAGTTTAAAGGACTATGGCTACACCTTC. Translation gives CASSLKDYGYTF.